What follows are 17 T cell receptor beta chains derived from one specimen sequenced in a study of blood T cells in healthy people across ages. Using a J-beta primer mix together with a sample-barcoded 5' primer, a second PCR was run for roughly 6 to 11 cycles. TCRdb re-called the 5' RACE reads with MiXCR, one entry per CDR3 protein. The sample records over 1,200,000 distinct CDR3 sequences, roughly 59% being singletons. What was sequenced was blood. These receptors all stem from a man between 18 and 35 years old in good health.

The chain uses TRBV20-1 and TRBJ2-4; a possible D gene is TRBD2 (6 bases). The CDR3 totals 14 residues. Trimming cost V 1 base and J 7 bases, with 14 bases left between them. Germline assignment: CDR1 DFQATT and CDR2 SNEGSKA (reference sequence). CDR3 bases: TGCAGTGCTAGAGGAGCCGGGGAGGTGAACATTCAGTACTTC. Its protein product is CSARGAGEVNIQYF.

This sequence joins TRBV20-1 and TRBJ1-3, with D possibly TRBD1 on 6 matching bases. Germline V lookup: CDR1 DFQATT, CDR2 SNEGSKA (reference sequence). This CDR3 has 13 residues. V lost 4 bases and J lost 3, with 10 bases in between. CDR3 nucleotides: TGCAGTGCTACAGGGGCGTATGGAAACACCATATATTTT. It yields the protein CSATGAYGNTIYF.

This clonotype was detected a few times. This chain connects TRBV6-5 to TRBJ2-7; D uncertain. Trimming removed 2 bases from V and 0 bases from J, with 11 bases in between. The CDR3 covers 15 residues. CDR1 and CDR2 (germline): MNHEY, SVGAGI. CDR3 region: CASSYGRLSSYEQYF. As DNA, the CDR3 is TGTGCCAGCAGTTACGGCAGGCTAAGCTCCTACGAGCAGTACTTC.

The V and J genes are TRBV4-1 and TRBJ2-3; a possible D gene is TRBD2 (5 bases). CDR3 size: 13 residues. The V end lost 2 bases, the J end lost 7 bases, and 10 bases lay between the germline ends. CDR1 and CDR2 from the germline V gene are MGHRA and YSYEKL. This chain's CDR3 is CASSQLGSYTQYF. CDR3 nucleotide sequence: TGCGCCAGCAGCCAACTAGGGAGTTATACGCAGTATTTT.

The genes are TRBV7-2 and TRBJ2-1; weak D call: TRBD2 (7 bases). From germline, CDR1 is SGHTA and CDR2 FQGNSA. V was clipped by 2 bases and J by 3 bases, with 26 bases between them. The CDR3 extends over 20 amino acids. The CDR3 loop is CASSLTEGHTGGPIYNEQFF. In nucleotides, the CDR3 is TGTGCCAGCAGCTTAACTGAGGGACACACCGGGGGGCCGATCTACAATGAGCAGTTCTTC. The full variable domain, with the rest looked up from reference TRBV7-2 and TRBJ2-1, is GAGVSQSPSNKVTEKGKDVELRCDPISGHTALYWYRQSLGQGLEFLIYFQGNSAPDKSGLPSDRFSAERTGGSVSTLTIQRTQQEDSAVYLCASSLTEGHTGGPIYNEQFFGPGTRLTVL.

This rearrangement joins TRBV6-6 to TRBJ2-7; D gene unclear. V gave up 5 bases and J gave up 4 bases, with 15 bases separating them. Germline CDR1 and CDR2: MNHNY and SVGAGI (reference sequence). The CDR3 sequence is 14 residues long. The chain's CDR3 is CASSVSPLDYEQYF. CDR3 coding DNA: TGTGCCAGCAGTGTCAGCCCCCTCGATTACGAGCAGTACTTC.

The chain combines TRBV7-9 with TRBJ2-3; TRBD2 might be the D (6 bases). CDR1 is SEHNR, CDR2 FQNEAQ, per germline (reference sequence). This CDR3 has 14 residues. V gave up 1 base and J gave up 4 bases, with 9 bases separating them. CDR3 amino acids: CASSLVGRPDTQYF. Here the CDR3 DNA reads TGTGCCAGCAGCTTAGTCGGGAGACCAGATACGCAGTATTTT. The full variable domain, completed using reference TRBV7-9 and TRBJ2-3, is DTGVSQNPRHKITKRGQNVTFRCDPISEHNRLYWYRQTLGQGPEFLTYFQNEAQLEKSRLLSDRFSAERPKGSFSTLEIQRTEQGDSAMYLCASSLVGRPDTQYFGPGTRLTVL.

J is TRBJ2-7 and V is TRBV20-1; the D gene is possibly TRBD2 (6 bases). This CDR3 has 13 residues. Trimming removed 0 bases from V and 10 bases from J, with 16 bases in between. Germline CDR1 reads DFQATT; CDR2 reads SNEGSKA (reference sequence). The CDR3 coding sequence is TGCAGTGCTAGAGAGGCGGGACCGAAGAACCAGTACTTC. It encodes CSAREAGPKNQYF.

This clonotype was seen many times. The CDR3 reads CASRPPAGTSIDNEQFF. In nucleotides, the CDR3 is TGTGCCAGCAGACCTCCCGCCGGGACTAGCATCGACAATGAGCAGTTCTTC. The gene calls are TRBV25-1 and TRBJ2-1; 9 bases are a match to TRBD2. After removal of 6 bases from V and 5 bases from J, the junction contained 14 bases not matched to a gene. CDR3 length: 17 residues. The germline V gene has CDR1 MGHDK and CDR2 SYGVNS.

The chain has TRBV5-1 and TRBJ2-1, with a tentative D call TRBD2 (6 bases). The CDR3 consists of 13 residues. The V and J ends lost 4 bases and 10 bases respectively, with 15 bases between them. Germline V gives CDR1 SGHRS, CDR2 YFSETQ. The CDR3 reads CASSLPGLQEQFF. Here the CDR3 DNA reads TGCGCCAGCAGCCTACCGGGACTCCAGGAGCAGTTCTTC.

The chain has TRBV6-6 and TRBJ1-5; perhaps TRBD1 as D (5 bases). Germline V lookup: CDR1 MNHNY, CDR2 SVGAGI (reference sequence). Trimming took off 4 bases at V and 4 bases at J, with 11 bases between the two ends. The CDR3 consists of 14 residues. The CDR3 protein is CASSSTRENQPQHF. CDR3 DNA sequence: TGTGCCAGCAGTTCTACCAGGGAAAATCAGCCCCAGCATTTT.

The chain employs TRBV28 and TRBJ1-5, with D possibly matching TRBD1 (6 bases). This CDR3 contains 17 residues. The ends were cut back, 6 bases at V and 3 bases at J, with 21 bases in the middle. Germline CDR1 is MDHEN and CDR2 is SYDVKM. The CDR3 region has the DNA TGTGCCAGCAGCCAGGGGCTCCCAAAGAGGCCCAATCAGCCCCAGCATTTT. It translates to CASSQGLPKRPNQPQHF.

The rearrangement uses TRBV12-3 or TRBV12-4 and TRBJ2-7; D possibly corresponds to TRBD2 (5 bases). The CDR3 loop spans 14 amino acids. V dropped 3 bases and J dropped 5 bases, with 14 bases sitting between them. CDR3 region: CASSFGSFRDEQYF. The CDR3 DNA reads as TGTGCCAGCAGTTTTGGGAGTTTTCGAGACGAGCAGTACTTC.

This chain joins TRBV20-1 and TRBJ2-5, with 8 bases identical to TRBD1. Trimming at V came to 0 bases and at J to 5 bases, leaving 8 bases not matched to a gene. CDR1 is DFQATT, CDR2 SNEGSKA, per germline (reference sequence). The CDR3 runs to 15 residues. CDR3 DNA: TGCAGTGCTAGAGAGAGAGACAGGGGTATGGAGACCCAGTACTTC. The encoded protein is CSARERDRGMETQYF.

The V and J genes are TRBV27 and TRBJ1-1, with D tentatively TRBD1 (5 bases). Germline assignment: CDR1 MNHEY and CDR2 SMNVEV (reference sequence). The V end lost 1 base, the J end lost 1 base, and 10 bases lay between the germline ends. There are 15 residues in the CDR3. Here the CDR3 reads CASSLYGGANTEAFF. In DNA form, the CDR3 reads TGTGCCAGCAGTTTATATGGAGGGGCGAACACTGAAGCTTTCTTT.

CDR3 in DNA: TGCAGCGTTGAAACAGTAGCCTACGAGCAGTACTTC. Protein: CSVETVAYEQYF. The J gene is TRBJ2-1, the V gene TRBV29-1, with unresolved D. The J call could be wrong; TRBJ2-7 is a better fit for the DNA end. Germline V gene lookup returns CDR1 SQVTM and CDR2 ANQGSEA. The CDR3 is 12 amino acids.

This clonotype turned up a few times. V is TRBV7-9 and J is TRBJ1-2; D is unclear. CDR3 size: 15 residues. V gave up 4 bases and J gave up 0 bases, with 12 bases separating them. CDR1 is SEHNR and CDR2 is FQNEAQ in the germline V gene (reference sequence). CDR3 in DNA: TGTGCCAGCAGCTCTACCGTAAGAGCTAACTATGGCTACACCTTC. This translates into CASSSTVRANYGYTF.